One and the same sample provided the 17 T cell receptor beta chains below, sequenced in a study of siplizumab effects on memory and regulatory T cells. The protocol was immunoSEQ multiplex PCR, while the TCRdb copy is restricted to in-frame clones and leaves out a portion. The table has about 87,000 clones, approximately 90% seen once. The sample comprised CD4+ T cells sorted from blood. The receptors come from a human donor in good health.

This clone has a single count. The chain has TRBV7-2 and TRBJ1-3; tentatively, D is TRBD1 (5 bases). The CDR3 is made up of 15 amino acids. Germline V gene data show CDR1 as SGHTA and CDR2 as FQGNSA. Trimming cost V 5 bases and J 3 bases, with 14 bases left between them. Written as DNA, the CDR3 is TGTGCCAGCAGCCCGGCGGGGGTTAGTGGAAACACCATATATTTT. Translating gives CASSPAGVSGNTIYF. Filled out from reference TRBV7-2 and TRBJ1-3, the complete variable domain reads GAGVSQSPSNKVTEKGKDVELRCDPISGHTALYWYRQSLGQGLEFLIYFQGNSAPDKSGLPSDRFSAERTGGSVSTLTIQRTQQEDSAVYLCASSPAGVSGNTIYFGEGSWLTVV.

This CDR3 reads CASSVVGLAGGTGELFF. CDR3 coding DNA: TGTGCCAGCAGTGTAGTAGGACTAGCGGGAGGTACCGGGGAGCTGTTTTTT. The chain couples TRBV2 to TRBJ2-2; 14 bases agree with TRBD2. The junction had 6 bases not matched to a gene; V was cut back by 4 bases and J by 5 bases. CDR1 and CDR2 (germline): SNHLY, FYNNEI. The CDR3 spans 17 residues. Together with reference TRBV2 and TRBJ2-2, the CDR3 gives the full variable domain: EPEVTQTPSHQVTQMGQEVILRCVPISNHLYFYWYRQILGQKVEFLVSFYNNEISEKSEIFDDQFSVERPDGSNFTLKIRSTKLEDSAMYFCASSVVGLAGGTGELFFGEGSRLTVL.

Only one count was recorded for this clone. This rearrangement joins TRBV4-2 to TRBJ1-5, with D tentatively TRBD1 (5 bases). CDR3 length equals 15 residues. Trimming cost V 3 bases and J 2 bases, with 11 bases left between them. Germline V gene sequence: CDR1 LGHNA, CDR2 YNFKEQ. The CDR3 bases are TGTGCCAGCAGCCACGGGCAGGGAGGCAATCAGCCCCAGCATTTT. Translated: CASSHGQGGNQPQHF.

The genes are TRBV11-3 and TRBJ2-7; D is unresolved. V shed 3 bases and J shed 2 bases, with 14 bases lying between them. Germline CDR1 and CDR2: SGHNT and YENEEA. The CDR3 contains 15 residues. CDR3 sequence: CASSLVLQRPYEQYF. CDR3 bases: TGTGCCAGCAGCTTGGTACTCCAGCGTCCCTACGAGCAGTACTTC.

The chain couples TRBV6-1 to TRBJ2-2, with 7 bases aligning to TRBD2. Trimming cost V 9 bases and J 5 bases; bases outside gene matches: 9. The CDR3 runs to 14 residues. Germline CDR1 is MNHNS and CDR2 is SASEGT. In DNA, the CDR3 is TGTGCCAGGGGGGGGGTAGACCGAACCGGGGAGCTGTTTTTT. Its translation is CARGGVDRTGELFF.

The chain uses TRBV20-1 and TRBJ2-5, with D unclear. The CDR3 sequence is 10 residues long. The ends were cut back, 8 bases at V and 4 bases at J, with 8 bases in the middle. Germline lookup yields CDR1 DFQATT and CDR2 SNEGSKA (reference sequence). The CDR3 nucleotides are TGCAGTCCTTATGCAGAGACCCAGTACTTC. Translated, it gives CSPYAETQYF.

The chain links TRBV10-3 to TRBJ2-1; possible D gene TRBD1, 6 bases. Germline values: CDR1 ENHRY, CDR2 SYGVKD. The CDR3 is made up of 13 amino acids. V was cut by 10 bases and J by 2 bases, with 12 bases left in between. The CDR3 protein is CATTGLPYNEQFF. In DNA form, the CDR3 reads TGTGCCACCACAGGGTTGCCCTACAATGAGCAGTTCTTC.

CDR3 sequence (DNA): TGCGCCAGCAGCCATCACCCCGACAGGCTCGGGGAGGTCCCTGAAGCTTTCTTT. Residues: CASSHHPDRLGEVPEAFF. The chain joins TRBV4-1 to TRBJ1-1, with D possibly matching TRBD1 (6 bases). This CDR3 has 18 residues. Trimming pared 3 bases from V and 6 bases from J, leaving 26 bases between. The germline gives CDR1 MGHRA, CDR2 YSYEKL.

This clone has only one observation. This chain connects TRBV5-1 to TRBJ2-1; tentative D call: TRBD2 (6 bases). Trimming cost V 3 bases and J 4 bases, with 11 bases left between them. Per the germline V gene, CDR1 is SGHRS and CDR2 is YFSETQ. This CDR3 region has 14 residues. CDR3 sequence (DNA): TGCGCCAGCAGCTCCGGGAGTGGTTACAATGAGCAGTTCTTC. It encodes CASSSGSGYNEQFF.

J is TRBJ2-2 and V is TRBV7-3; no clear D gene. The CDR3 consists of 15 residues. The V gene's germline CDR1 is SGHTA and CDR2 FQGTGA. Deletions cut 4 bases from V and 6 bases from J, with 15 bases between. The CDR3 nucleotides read TGTGCCAGCAGCTCTAACCTGGTGGCGGCCGGGGAGCTGTTTTTT. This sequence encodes CASSSNLVAAGELFF. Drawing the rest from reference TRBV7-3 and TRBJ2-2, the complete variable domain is GAGVSQTPSNKVTEKGKYVELRCDPISGHTALYWYRQSLGQGPEFLIYFQGTGAADDSGLPNDRFFAVRPEGSVSTLKIQRTERGDSAVYLCASSSNLVAAGELFFGEGSRLTVL.

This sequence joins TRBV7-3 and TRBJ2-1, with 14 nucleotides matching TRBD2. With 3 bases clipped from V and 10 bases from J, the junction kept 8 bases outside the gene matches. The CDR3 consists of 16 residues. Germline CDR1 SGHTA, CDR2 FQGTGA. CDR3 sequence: CASSLGLAGDLEEQFF. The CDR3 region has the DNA TGTGCCAGCAGCTTGGGACTAGCGGGAGACCTTGAGGAGCAGTTCTTC.

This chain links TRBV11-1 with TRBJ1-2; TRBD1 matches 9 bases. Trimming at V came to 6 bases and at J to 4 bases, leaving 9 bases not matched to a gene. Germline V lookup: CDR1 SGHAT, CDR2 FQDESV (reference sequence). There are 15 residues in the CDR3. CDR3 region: CASSYSTGGIYGYTF. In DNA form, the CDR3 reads TGTGCCAGCAGTTATTCGACAGGGGGGATCTATGGCTACACCTTC.

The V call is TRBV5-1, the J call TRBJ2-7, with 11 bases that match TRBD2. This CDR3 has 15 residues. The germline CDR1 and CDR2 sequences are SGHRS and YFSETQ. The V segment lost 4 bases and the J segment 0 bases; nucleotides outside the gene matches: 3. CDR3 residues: CASSLAGGRSYEQYF. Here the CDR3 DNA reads TGCGCCAGCAGCCTAGCGGGAGGCCGCTCCTACGAGCAGTACTTC.

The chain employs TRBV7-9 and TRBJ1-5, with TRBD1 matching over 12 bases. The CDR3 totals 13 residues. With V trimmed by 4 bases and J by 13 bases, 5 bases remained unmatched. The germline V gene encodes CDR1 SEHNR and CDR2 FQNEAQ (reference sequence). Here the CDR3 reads CASSSGQGARQHF. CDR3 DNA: TGTGCCAGCAGCTCGGGACAGGGGGCCCGACAGCATTTT.

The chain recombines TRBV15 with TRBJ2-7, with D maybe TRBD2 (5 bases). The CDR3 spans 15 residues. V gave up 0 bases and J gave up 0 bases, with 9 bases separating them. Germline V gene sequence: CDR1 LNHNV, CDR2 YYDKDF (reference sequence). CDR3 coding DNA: TGTGCCACCAGCAGAGACGGGATTAGCTCCTACGAGCAGTACTTC. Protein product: CATSRDGISSYEQYF.

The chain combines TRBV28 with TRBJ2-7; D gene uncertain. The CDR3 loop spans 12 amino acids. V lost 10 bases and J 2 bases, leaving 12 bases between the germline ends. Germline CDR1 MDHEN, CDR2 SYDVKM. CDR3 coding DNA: TGTGCCATCACAACCACTACCTACGAGCAGTACTTC. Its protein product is CAITTTTYEQYF.

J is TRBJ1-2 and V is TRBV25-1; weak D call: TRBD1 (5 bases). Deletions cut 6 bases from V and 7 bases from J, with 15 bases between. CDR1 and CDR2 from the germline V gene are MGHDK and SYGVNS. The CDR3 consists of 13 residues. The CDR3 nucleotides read TGTGCCAGCAGAGGGGCCGCATTTTCTGGCTACACCTTC. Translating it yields CASRGAAFSGYTF.